This is a list of T cell receptor beta chains from one sample in a study of blood T cell repertoires in COVID-19. Sequencing was performed with immunoSEQ multiplex PCR; in TCRdb, only in-frame clones are kept and a portion is missing. In the table there are roughly 88,000 clones, 65% to 85% of which are singletons. The sequenced sample consisted of peripheral blood. The receptors were sampled from a woman over 75 with acute or convalescent COVID-19. The CDR3 runs from the conserved cysteine through the conserved F or W. Fields, in order: clone size, J gene, D gene, V gene, CDR3 DNA, CDR3 protein. A D gene is named only where the DNA matches it firmly. The size of a clone is reported for some rows only, either as once, few or many, or as a class for expanded clones.

clone size: NA; J gene: TRBJ2-1; D gene: NA; V gene: TRBV6-5; CDR3 DNA: TGTGCCAGCAGTTTAGACTATAGCGGTGAGCAGTTCTTC; CDR3 protein: CASSLDYSGEQFF
clone size: NA; J gene: TRBJ2-2; D gene: TRBD1; V gene: TRBV6-5; CDR3 DNA: TGTGCCAGCAGTTACGGACAGGGTGGGAACACCGGGGAGCTGTTTTTT; CDR3 protein: CASSYGQGGNTGELFF
clone size: NA; J gene: TRBJ1-4; D gene: NA; V gene: TRBV15; CDR3 DNA: TGTGCCACCAGATCTCACCCGGGGGGAGAAAAACTGTTTTTT; CDR3 protein: CATRSHPGGEKLFF
clone size: NA; J gene: TRBJ1-4; D gene: NA; V gene: TRBV15; CDR3 DNA: TGTGCCACCAGCAGGTCAAACACAGGGCTTGATGAAAAACTGTTTTTT; CDR3 protein: CATSRSNTGLDEKLFF
clone size: NA; J gene: TRBJ2-7; D gene: TRBD2; V gene: TRBV19; CDR3 DNA: TGTGCCAGTAGTAGCGGGGGGGCCTACGAGCAGTACTTC; CDR3 protein: CASSSGGAYEQYF
clone size: NA; J gene: TRBJ1-6; D gene: NA; V gene: TRBV10-3; CDR3 DNA: TGTGCCATCAGCCTACAGGCGATGAATTCACCCCTCCACTTT; CDR3 protein: CAISLQAMNSPLHF
clone size: NA; J gene: TRBJ2-7; D gene: TRBD1; V gene: TRBV7-6; CDR3 DNA: TGTGCCAGCAGCTTAACGGACAGGGGACCGGGTTACGAGCAGTACTTC; CDR3 protein: CASSLTDRGPGYEQYF
clone size: NA; J gene: TRBJ2-2; D gene: NA; V gene: TRBV6-1; CDR3 DNA: TGTGCCAGCAGTGAACGTTCGTTATTAAACACCGGGGAGCTGTTTTTT; CDR3 protein: CASSERSLLNTGELFF
clone size: NA; J gene: TRBJ2-3; D gene: NA; V gene: TRBV27; CDR3 DNA: TGTGCCAGCAGTTTATGGGGGGGCAGAACAGATACGCAGTATTTT; CDR3 protein: CASSLWGGRTDTQYF
clone size: NA; J gene: TRBJ2-5; D gene: NA; V gene: TRBV2; CDR3 DNA: TGTGCCAGCGGAGGGCAGGAAGAGACCCAGTACTTC; CDR3 protein: CASGGQEETQYF
clone size: NA; J gene: TRBJ1-2; D gene: TRBD1; V gene: TRBV6-5; CDR3 DNA: TGTGCCAGCAGTTCTTCCGGGACAGGGCCTTTTGGCTACACCTTC; CDR3 protein: CASSSSGTGPFGYTF
clone size: NA; J gene: TRBJ2-6; D gene: NA; V gene: TRBV7-8; CDR3 DNA: TGTGCCAGCAGCTTAGGCCGAGCAGGAAGCTCTGGGGCCAACGTCCTGACTTTC; CDR3 protein: CASSLGRAGSSGANVLTF
clone size: NA; J gene: TRBJ2-6; D gene: NA; V gene: TRBV2; CDR3 DNA: TGTGCCAGCAGTGATGGGGCAGGGAACCCCCCCTCTGGGGCCAACGTCCTGACTTTC; CDR3 protein: CASSDGAGNPPSGANVLTF
clone size: few; J gene: TRBJ1-1; D gene: NA; V gene: TRBV3-1/TRBV3-2; CDR3 DNA: TGTGCCAGCAGCCAAGGGGCGCACAGGGCGAACACTGAAGCTTTCTTT; CDR3 protein: CASSQGAHRANTEAFF
clone size: NA; J gene: TRBJ2-3; D gene: TRBD1; V gene: TRBV3-1/TRBV3-2; CDR3 DNA: TGTGCCAGCAGCCAAGAGGGGACAGGGGGAGCCCGCTACTACACATATACGCAGTATTTT; CDR3 protein: CASSQEGTGGARYYTYTQYF
clone size: NA; J gene: TRBJ1-3; D gene: TRBD1; V gene: TRBV19; CDR3 DNA: TGTGCCAGTAGTACCGGGACAGGGGGCCTTACTGGAAACACCATATATTTT; CDR3 protein: CASSTGTGGLTGNTIYF
clone size: NA; J gene: TRBJ1-1; D gene: NA; V gene: TRBV19; CDR3 DNA: TGTGCCAGTTGGGGGCTCACTGAAGCTTTCTTT; CDR3 protein: CASWGLTEAFF
clone size: NA; J gene: TRBJ1-3; D gene: TRBD1; V gene: TRBV12-5; CDR3 DNA: TGTGCTAGTGGCAAGACAGGGGTCACGGGAGGAAACACCATATATTTT; CDR3 protein: CASGKTGVTGGNTIYF
clone size: NA; J gene: TRBJ1-6; D gene: NA; V gene: TRBV30; CDR3 DNA: TGTGCCTGGAGTGGACAGTCCTATAATTCACCCCTCCACTTT; CDR3 protein: CAWSGQSYNSPLHF
clone size: NA; J gene: TRBJ2-2; D gene: TRBD1; V gene: TRBV6-2/TRBV6-3; CDR3 DNA: TGTGCCAGCAGTTACCGGCGGGGACAGGGGAACACCGGGGAGCTGTTTTTT; CDR3 protein: CASSYRRGQGNTGELFF
clone size: NA; J gene: TRBJ2-4; D gene: NA; V gene: TRBV3-1/TRBV3-2; CDR3 DNA: TGTGCCAGCGGCCAACCAGGACTGTCTCCCTCGGCCAAAAACATTCAGTACTTC; CDR3 protein: CASGQPGLSPSAKNIQYF
clone size: few; J gene: TRBJ1-2; D gene: NA; V gene: TRBV6-1; CDR3 DNA: TGTGCCAGCAGTGAATCAGGGTCCGGGGGCTACACCTTC; CDR3 protein: CASSESGSGGYTF
clone size: NA; J gene: TRBJ1-3; D gene: NA; V gene: TRBV9; CDR3 DNA: TGTGCCAGCAGCGTAGTGGGAGCTGGAAACACCATATATTTT; CDR3 protein: CASSVVGAGNTIYF
clone size: NA; J gene: TRBJ2-7; D gene: NA; V gene: TRBV20-1; CDR3 DNA: TGCAGTGCTAAATCGGGCTACGAGCAGTACTTC; CDR3 protein: CSAKSGYEQYF
clone size: NA; J gene: TRBJ1-3; D gene: NA; V gene: TRBV6-5; CDR3 DNA: TGTGCCAGCAAGTCGGGACAAACTTTGGGAAACACCATATATTTT; CDR3 protein: CASKSGQTLGNTIYF
clone size: NA; J gene: TRBJ1-2; D gene: NA; V gene: TRBV6-6; CDR3 DNA: TGTGCCAGCAGTTACGCAACAATTCCTGGCTACACCTTC; CDR3 protein: CASSYATIPGYTF
clone size: once; J gene: TRBJ2-7; D gene: NA; V gene: TRBV6-5; CDR3 DNA: TGTGCCAGCAGGGGGGGACAGATCTACTCCTACGAGCAGTACTTC; CDR3 protein: CASRGGQIYSYEQYF
clone size: NA; J gene: TRBJ2-1; D gene: NA; V gene: TRBV5-4; CDR3 DNA: TGTGCCAGCAGCAGACCCCAGGGGGGTCCCTACAATGAGCAGTTCTTC; CDR3 protein: CASSRPQGGPYNEQFF